Below, 12 T cell receptor beta chains from the same sample are listed, as sequenced in a study of shared clonotypes between healthy human individuals. TCRdb's table, derived via immunoSEQ multiplex PCR, lists solely in-frame clones and lacks some. The sample consists of about 2,100,000 clones, 93% of them appearing once. CD45RO negativity and positive selection for CCR7 defined naive CD8 cells, a population that excluded terminally differentiated effector memory CD45RA+ cells. The specimen sequenced was naive CD8+ T cells from PBMCs. These receptors were obtained from a man younger than 35 in good health. Some clones in this sample may be carry-over from other donors' samples.

The V gene is TRBV7-6, the J gene TRBJ1-3, with a possible D match to TRBD1 (6 bases). CDR1 is SGHVS, CDR2 FNYEAQ, per germline. V was shortened by 0 bases and J by 3 bases, with 15 bases between the two germline ends. The CDR3 contains 17 residues. The CDR3 DNA reads TGTGCCAGCAGCTTAGCCGGCAGGGGATCTATTGGAAACACCATATATTTT. Translation gives CASSLAGRGSIGNTIYF.

The chain carries TRBV7-9 and TRBJ2-1; D is perhaps TRBD2 (6 bases). In germline, CDR1 is SEHNR, CDR2 FQNEAQ (reference sequence). Trimming left V 5 bases short and J 6 bases short, with 14 bases between. This CDR3 is 14 amino acids long. CDR3 sequence (DNA): TGTGCCAGCAGCCTGACTAGGATTGGCAATGAGCAGTTCTTC. Its protein product is CASSLTRIGNEQFF.

The chain is built from TRBV11-1 and TRBJ2-7, with 8 bases lining up with TRBD1. Trimming at V came to 4 bases and at J to 7 bases, leaving 12 bases not matched to a gene. Germline V gene sequence: CDR1 SGHAT, CDR2 FQDESV (reference sequence). The CDR3 consists of 15 residues. The CDR3, as DNA: TGTGCCAGCAGCTACCAGGGGGCAGAGACGGGGGAGCAGTACTTC. It codes for CASSYQGAETGEQYF.

As to this clone: The same CDR3 can be traced to other DNA sequences in this sample. V and J are TRBV27 and TRBJ2-7, with D uncertain. Germline V lookup: CDR1 MNHEY, CDR2 SMNVEV (reference sequence). The CDR3 spans 13 residues. V was clipped by 6 bases and J by 0 bases, with 9 bases between them. The CDR3 DNA is TGTGCCAGCAGCTGGGGTAGCTCCTACGAGCAGTACTTC. This encodes CASSWGSSYEQYF.

This chain links TRBV28 with TRBJ2-1; TRBD1 aligns across 8 bases. The CDR3 sequence is 15 residues long. The J segment lost 8 bases and the V segment lost 5 bases, leaving 11 bases of the junction unmatched. CDR1 MDHEN and CDR2 SYDVKM come from the germline V gene. The chain's CDR3 is CASSPGTGPDDEQFF. CDR3 DNA sequence: TGTGCCAGCAGTCCCGGGACAGGCCCCGACGATGAGCAGTTCTTC.

The chain links TRBV7-9 to TRBJ2-3, with 7 bases identical to TRBD2. Germline CDR1 reads SEHNR; CDR2 reads FQNEAQ (reference sequence). The J segment lost 2 bases and the V segment lost 8 bases, leaving 10 bases of the junction unmatched. This CDR3 has 15 amino acids. The CDR3: CASAPASGNTDTQYF. DNA of the CDR3: TGTGCCAGCGCCCCTGCTAGCGGAAACACAGATACGCAGTATTTT.

V is TRBV11-2 and J is TRBJ2-5; D gene unclear. Germline V gene sequence: CDR1 SGHAT, CDR2 FQNNGV. The CDR3 loop spans 15 amino acids. Trimming pared 2 bases from V and 5 bases from J, leaving 15 bases between. The CDR3 spells CASSLLPDRAETQYF. The CDR3 DNA reads as TGTGCCAGCAGCTTACTCCCGGACCGCGCGGAGACCCAGTACTTC.

As DNA, the CDR3 is TGTGCCAGCACGCCGAACAGGGTTTCTTACCACGAGCAGTACTTC. It encodes CASTPNRVSYHEQYF. This chain joins TRBV6-5 and TRBJ2-7; D is possibly TRBD1 (6 bases). Trimming pared 7 bases from V and 5 bases from J, leaving 21 bases between. There are 15 residues in the CDR3. Germline values: CDR1 MNHEY, CDR2 SVGAGI.

The CDR3 loop reads CASSESGFNEQYF. The CDR3 DNA sequence: TGTGCCAGCAGTGAATCGGGGTTCAACGAGCAGTACTTC. The chain is built from TRBV25-1 and TRBJ2-7, with D tentatively TRBD2 (5 bases). There are 13 residues in the CDR3. Between the trimmed V and J ends, which lost 1 base and 5 bases, there was a span of 9 bases. Germline V gene sequence: CDR1 MGHDK, CDR2 SYGVNS.

The V gene is TRBV9, the J gene TRBJ1-1, with D maybe TRBD1 (5 bases). Germline V gene sequence: CDR1 SGDLS, CDR2 YYNGEE. Trimming took 6 bases from V and 4 from J, leaving 16 bases between them. The CDR3 runs to 14 residues. The CDR3 here is CASNGGVVGTEAFF. CDR3 coding DNA: TGTGCCAGCAACGGGGGAGTGGTCGGCACTGAAGCTTTCTTT.

On this clone: Other DNA sequences of this sample code for an identical CDR3. This chain joins TRBV5-1 and TRBJ2-7, with D perhaps TRBD1 or TRBD2 (5 bases each). The V end was cut by 5 bases, the J end by 0 bases, with 15 bases between. This CDR3 has 15 amino acids. Germline loops: CDR1 SGHRS, CDR2 YFSETQ. The CDR3: CASSSGTASSYEQYF. DNA for the CDR3: TGCGCCAGCAGTTCCGGGACGGCGAGCTCCTACGAGCAGTACTTC.

This chain connects TRBV7-9 to TRBJ2-1, with 7 bases lining up with TRBD2. This CDR3 spans 16 amino acids. The V gene's germline CDR1 is SEHNR and CDR2 FQNEAQ (reference sequence). The V gene end was trimmed by 0 bases and the J gene end by 7 bases; junction bases not matched to a gene: 9. The DNA of the CDR3 is TGTGCCAGCAGCTTAGCGGGAGGGCCTCTCGGGAATGAGCAGTTCTTC. Translating it yields CASSLAGGPLGNEQFF.